This T cell receptor beta chain was retrieved from a study of T cell repertoires in cytomegalovirus infection. The overall study: Indicated by public TCR beta signatures were CMV infection and matching HLA type.

CDR3 length equals 14 residues. V was shortened by 1 base and J by 8 bases, with 11 bases between the two germline ends. Germline CDR1 reads SGHVS; CDR2 reads FQNEAQ. Each CDR3 protein gets one entry after TCRdb re-called the reads with MiXCR. Of around 630,000 distinct CDR3 sequences listed, 20% to 25% are singletons. Study-wide results and limits: The response measured ex vivo was dominated by TCR beta clonotypes (HLA-C-restricted and CMV-specific).

This clonotype was recorded at least ten times. What it binds is not known. The chain links TRBV7-8 to TRBJ1-4, with D unresolved. The clonotype comes from a human donor in good health (CMV status not recorded). Some clones in this sample may be carry-over from other donors' samples. Material: CD8+ T cells from PBMCs. For the CDR3, the DNA is TGTGCCAGCAGCTTAGAACCCGACTCGGAAAAACTGTTTTTT. This codes for CASSLEPDSEKLFF.